A selection of T cell receptor beta chains follows, all from one sample in a study of control samples from healthy donors and cancer patients. Only in-frame clones appear in the TCRdb table, and some are missing; sequencing was by immunoSEQ multiplex PCR. The table includes fewer than 90,000 clones, roughly 90% detected once. What was sequenced was PBMCs. These receptors were obtained from a woman aged 55-70 years with head and neck cancer. Each CDR3 is given with its conserved first and last residue. Each record gives: J gene, D gene, V gene, clone size, CDR3 protein, CDR3 DNA. D genes are given only for firm matches. Only part of the rows carry a size: once, few, many, or a class if the clone is expanded.

>TRBJ2-7|TRBD2|TRBV9|NA
CASSVRGAGEQVYDEQYF
TGTGCCAGCAGCGTACGAGGTGCGGGAGAACAGGTCTATGACGAGCAGTACTTC
>TRBJ1-1|TRBD1|TRBV10-1|NA
CASSDPQGGDTEAFF
TGCGCCAGCAGTGACCCGCAGGGGGGGGACACTGAAGCTTTCTTT
>TRBJ2-1|TRBD2|TRBV7-2|once
CASSSARGSGNEQFF
TGTGCCAGCAGCTCCGCCCGCGGGAGTGGCAATGAGCAGTTCTTC
>TRBJ2-7|NA|TRBV7-6|NA
CASSPGQTGSYEQYF
TGTGCCAGCAGCCCGGGACAAACAGGCTCCTACGAGCAGTACTTC
>TRBJ2-7|NA|TRBV10-1|NA
CATSKGPGEGAYEQYF
TGCGCCACCTCGAAAGGACCAGGGGAGGGTGCCTACGAGCAGTACTTC
>TRBJ2-5|NA|TRBV11-2|NA
CASSLKETQYF
TGTGCCAGCAGCTTAAAAGAGACCCAGTACTTC
>TRBJ2-3|TRBD2|TRBV9|NA
CASSESGRRTDTQYF
TGTGCCAGCAGCGAGAGCGGGAGACGCACAGATACGCAGTATTTT
>TRBJ1-1|TRBD1|TRBV3-1/TRBV3-2|NA
CASSQRGTGVTEAFF
TGTGCCAGCAGCCAACGCGGGACAGGGGTCACTGAAGCTTTCTTT
>TRBJ1-1|TRBD1|TRBV7-9|NA
CASSPGDRDTEAFF
TGTGCCAGCAGCCCAGGGGACAGGGACACTGAAGCTTTCTTT
>TRBJ2-1|NA|TRBV4-2|NA
CASSQGGELAAFF
TGTGCCAGCAGCCAAGGAGGAGAACTAGCTGCGTTCTTC
>TRBJ2-7|NA|TRBV7-9|NA
CASSLTTGIYEQYF
TGTGCCAGCAGCCTCACCACAGGGATCTACGAGCAGTACTTC
>TRBJ2-1|NA|TRBV20-1|once
CSASPPTGYNEQFF
TGCAGTGCTAGTCCCCCGACAGGTTACAATGAGCAGTTCTTC
>TRBJ1-1|NA|TRBV6-4|NA
CASRFETSTEAFF
TGTGCCAGCAGATTTGAGACATCCACTGAAGCTTTCTTT
>TRBJ2-3|TRBD2|TRBV5-4|NA
CASSQGSSGRLDTQYF
TGTGCCAGCAGCCAAGGGTCTAGCGGGAGATTAGATACGCAGTATTTT
>TRBJ2-5|TRBD2|TRBV18|NA
CASSPIAGPQRGTQYF
TGTGCCAGCTCACCCATAGCGGGACCGCAAAGAGGGACCCAGTACTTC
>TRBJ2-1|NA|TRBV29-1|NA
CSVGLYNEQFF
TGCAGCGTTGGCCTCTACAATGAGCAGTTCTTC
>TRBJ1-3|TRBD1|TRBV9|NA
CASSTGTGGNSGNTIYF
TGTGCCAGCAGCACGGGGACAGGGGGTAACTCTGGAAACACCATATATTTT
>TRBJ2-7|NA|TRBV5-4|once
CASSVSADSYEQYF
TGTGCCAGCAGCGTATCGGCGGACTCCTACGAGCAGTACTTC
>TRBJ2-2|NA|TRBV7-2|once
CASSYVWTPNTGELFF
TGTGCCAGCAGCTACGTTTGGACCCCAAACACCGGGGAGCTGTTTTTT
>TRBJ1-3|NA|TRBV7-2|NA
CASSSYPTGIYSGNTIYF
TGTGCCAGCAGCTCTTACCCGACAGGAATTTACTCTGGAAACACCATATATTTT
>TRBJ1-1|TRBD1|TRBV4-2|NA
CASSQAGTATEAFF
TGTGCCAGCAGCCAGGCAGGGACAGCCACTGAAGCTTTCTTT
>TRBJ2-3|NA|TRBV11-3|NA
CASSEGLEADTDTQYF
TGTGCCAGCAGCGAAGGACTGGAGGCGGACACAGATACGCAGTATTTT
>TRBJ1-4|NA|TRBV19|NA
CASRNNEKLFF
TGTGCCAGTAGGAATAATGAAAAACTGTTTTTT
>TRBJ2-1|TRBD2|TRBV5-4|NA
CASSFGGGRYNEQFF
TGTGCCAGCAGCTTCGGGGGGGGTCGTTACAATGAGCAGTTCTTC
>TRBJ2-1|NA|TRBV14|NA
CASSQVAGSSYNEQFF
TGTGCCAGCAGCCAAGTCGCGGGAAGCTCCTACAATGAGCAGTTCTTC
>TRBJ2-5|NA|TRBV29-1|NA
CSVVRGQETQYF
TGCAGCGTTGTCCGGGGCCAAGAGACCCAGTACTTC
>TRBJ1-4|NA|TRBV2|NA
CASGFVFHEKLFF
TGTGCCAGCGGGTTTGTCTTTCATGAAAAACTGTTTTTT
>TRBJ2-3|TRBD1|TRBV6-5|NA
CASSRDRGTQYF
TGTGCCAGCAGCCGGGACAGAGGAACGCAGTATTTT
>TRBJ1-5|NA|TRBV11-2|NA
CASSLGGGGGQPQHF
TGTGCCAGCAGCTTAGGAGGTGGGGGTGGTCAGCCCCAGCATTTT
>TRBJ2-3|TRBD2|TRBV6-2/TRBV6-3|NA
CASSDGGRGSTDTQYF
TGTGCCAGCAGTGACGGCGGGAGAGGGAGCACAGATACGCAGTATTTT
>TRBJ2-3|NA|TRBV6-6|NA
CASRHGSATDTQYF
TGTGCCAGCAGACACGGGAGCGCCACAGATACGCAGTATTTT
>TRBJ2-3|TRBD1|TRBV6-1|NA
CASSEGQGLGTDTQYF
TGTGCCAGCAGTGAAGGACAGGGCTTGGGCACAGATACGCAGTATTTT
>TRBJ2-2|TRBD1|TRBV6-5|NA
CASNGQANTGELFF
TGTGCCAGCAACGGACAGGCGAACACCGGGGAGCTGTTTTTT
>TRBJ2-3|TRBD1|TRBV7-9|NA
CASSGLQGFADTQYF
TGTGCCAGCAGTGGATTACAGGGGTTCGCAGATACGCAGTATTTT
>TRBJ2-7|TRBD1|TRBV13|NA
CASSLGQGQGYEQYF
TGTGCCAGCAGCTTGGGTCAGGGACAGGGGTACGAGCAGTACTTC
>TRBJ2-1|NA|TRBV19|NA
CASSITTGAGSNEQFF
TGTGCCAGTAGTATAACGACTGGGGCGGGAAGCAATGAGCAGTTCTTC
>TRBJ2-3|NA|TRBV5-1|few
CASSLGHYLKGESDTQYF
TGCGCCAGCAGCTTGGGTCACTACCTAAAAGGAGAGTCAGATACGCAGTATTTT
>TRBJ2-1|NA|TRBV29-1|NA
CSVALGSGEQFF
TGCAGCGTTGCTCTGGGGAGCGGTGAGCAGTTCTTC
>TRBJ2-5|TRBD1|TRBV30|NA
CAWSSGQGGETQYF
TGTGCCTGGAGTTCGGGACAGGGTGGAGAGACCCAGTACTTC
>TRBJ2-2|TRBD2|TRBV5-1|NA
CATAKAGGPAGELFF
TGCGCCACCGCGAAAGCGGGAGGGCCGGCCGGGGAGCTGTTTTTT
>TRBJ2-4|NA|TRBV19|NA
CASSIDSKRSVFNIQYF
TGTGCCAGTAGTATAGATAGTAAAAGGTCGGTCTTTAACATTCAGTACTTC
>TRBJ2-1|TRBD2|TRBV2|NA
CASSPGTIHEQFF
TGTGCCAGCAGTCCAGGGACTATCCATGAGCAGTTCTTC
>TRBJ2-3|NA|TRBV29-1|NA
CSARTHTDTQYF
TGCAGCGCTCGCACCCACACAGATACGCAGTATTTT
>TRBJ2-7|TRBD1|TRBV7-2|NA
CASSPTGGAYYEQYF
TGTGCCAGCAGCCCAACAGGGGGCGCTTACTACGAGCAGTACTTC
>TRBJ1-5|NA|TRBV6-5|NA
CASTASSSNQPQHF
TGTGCCAGTACGGCCAGTAGTAGCAATCAGCCCCAGCATTTT
>TRBJ2-4|TRBD1|TRBV7-9|once
CASSRGGQGAGENIQYF
TGTGCCAGCAGCCGGGGAGGACAGGGGGCCGGGGAAAACATTCAGTACTTC
>TRBJ2-7|NA|TRBV19|NA
CLWHKGDIEFYEQYF
TGTTTGTGGCATAAAGGGGACATAGAGTTCTACGAGCAGTACTTC
>TRBJ2-3|NA|TRBV15|NA
CATSRSGSTDTQYF
TGTGCCACCAGCAGATCGGGATCCACAGATACGCAGTATTTT
>TRBJ1-4|TRBD1|TRBV12-5|NA
CASGLVLGQANEKLFF
TGTGCTAGTGGTTTGGTACTGGGACAGGCAAATGAAAAACTGTTTTTT
>TRBJ2-1|TRBD2|TRBV19|NA
CASSILAGLYNEQFF
TGTGCCAGTAGTATATTAGCGGGACTCTACAATGAGCAGTTCTTC
>TRBJ2-7|NA|TRBV25-1|NA
CASRLTGSSYEQYF
TGTGCCAGCAGACTGACAGGTAGCTCCTACGAGCAGTACTTC
>TRBJ2-7|TRBD1|TRBV5-5|NA
CASSGKTGAYEQYF
TGTGCCAGCAGCGGAAAGACAGGGGCCTACGAGCAGTACTTC
>TRBJ2-1|NA|TRBV9|NA
CASSGTDNEQFF
TGTGCCAGCAGCGGGACAGACAATGAGCAGTTCTTC
>TRBJ2-2|NA|TRBV25-1|NA
CASSEWESPAGTGELFF
TGTGCCAGCAGTGAATGGGAGTCCCCTGCGGGAACCGGGGAGCTGTTTTTT
>TRBJ1-1|NA|TRBV19|NA
CASSTQRVFAEAFF
TGTGCCAGTAGTACGCAAAGGGTTTTCGCTGAAGCTTTCTTT